This TCR beta chain originates from a study of T cell repertoires in cytomegalovirus infection. The wider study: Public TCR beta signatures indicated both CMV infection and matching HLA type. Study outcomes and limitations: Of the TCR beta families, the public ones yielded a cumulative frequency that identified carriers of CMV plus the relevant HLA.

Trimming removed 1 base at V and 2 bases at J, with 16 bases between. This CDR3 is 16 amino acids long. The germline V gene encodes CDR1 SGHRS and CDR2 YFSETQ. TCRdb re-called the reads through MiXCR, storing one row per CDR3 protein. Of 360,000 or so distinct CDR3 sequences listed, just under 35% are singletons. With respect to this clonotype: Its specificity is not known.

This receptor was taken from a human donor in good health (CMV status not recorded). Some clones in this sample may be carry-over from other donors' samples. The sample consisted of cultured PBMCs, taken from culture after CMV antigen stimulation. J is TRBJ2-7 and V is TRBV5-1; D assignment may be TRBD1 or TRBD2 (5 bases each). Here the CDR3 reads CASSLRPGPKTYEQYF. The CDR3 coding sequence is TGCGCCAGCAGCTTGAGACCGGGACCAAAGACCTACGAGCAGTACTTC.